This T cell receptor (beta chain) stems from a study of CD8 T cells in Susac syndrome. The CDR3 totals 11 residues. Germline V gene data show CDR1 as MDHEN and CDR2 as SYDVKM. The V end was cut by 5 bases, the J end by 3 bases, with 5 bases between. Treatment-naive patients with stable or active relapsing-remitting disease were the multiple sclerosis controls. An amount of RNA that ranged from roughly 0.5 to 1 ug was reverse transcribed with random hexamers. With immunoSEQ multiplex PCR, TCR beta CDR3 was amplified across 54 Vbeta and 13 Jbeta. TCRdb ran MiXCR on the immunoSEQ multiplex PCR reads and lists one entry per CDR3 protein. Of about 150,000 distinct CDR3 sequences in the sample, approximately 94% were seen once. A note on this clonotype: Its specificity is not known.

General study findings and limits: By the study's own acknowledgment, its TCR sequencing and HLA analysis included relatively few individuals.

This TCR derives from a human donor with multiple sclerosis. Sequenced: CD4+ T cells from PBMCs. The rearrangement uses TRBV28 and TRBJ2-7, with D unresolved. The chain's CDR3 is CASSVYYEQYF. The CDR3 DNA reads TGTGCCAGCAGTGTGTACTACGAGCAGTACTTC.